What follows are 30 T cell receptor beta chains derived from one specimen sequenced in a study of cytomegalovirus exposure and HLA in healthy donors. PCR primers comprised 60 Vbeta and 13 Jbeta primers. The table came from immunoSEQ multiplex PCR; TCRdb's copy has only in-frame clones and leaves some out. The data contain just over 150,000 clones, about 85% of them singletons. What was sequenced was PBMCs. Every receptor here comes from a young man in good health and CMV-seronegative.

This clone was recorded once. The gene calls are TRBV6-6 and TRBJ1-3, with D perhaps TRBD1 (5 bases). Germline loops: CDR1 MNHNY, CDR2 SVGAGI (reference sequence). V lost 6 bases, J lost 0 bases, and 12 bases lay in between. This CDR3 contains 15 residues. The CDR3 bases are TGTGCCAGCAGCCCGGGACTGTCCTCTGGAAACACCATATATTTT. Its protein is CASSPGLSSGNTIYF.

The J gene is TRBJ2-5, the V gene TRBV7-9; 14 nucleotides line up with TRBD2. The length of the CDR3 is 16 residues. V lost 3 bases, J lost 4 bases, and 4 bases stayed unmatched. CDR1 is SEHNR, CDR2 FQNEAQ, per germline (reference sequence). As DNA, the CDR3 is TGTGCCAGCAGCTTCCAGGGACTAGCGGGAGTAGAGACCCAGTACTTC. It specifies CASSFQGLAGVETQYF.

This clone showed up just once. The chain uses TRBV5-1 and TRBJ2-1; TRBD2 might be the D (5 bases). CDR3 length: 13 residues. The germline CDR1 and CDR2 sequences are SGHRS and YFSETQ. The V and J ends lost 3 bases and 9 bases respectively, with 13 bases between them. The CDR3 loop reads CASSSSPRGEQFF. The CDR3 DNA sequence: TGCGCCAGCAGCTCTAGCCCTCGCGGTGAGCAGTTCTTC.

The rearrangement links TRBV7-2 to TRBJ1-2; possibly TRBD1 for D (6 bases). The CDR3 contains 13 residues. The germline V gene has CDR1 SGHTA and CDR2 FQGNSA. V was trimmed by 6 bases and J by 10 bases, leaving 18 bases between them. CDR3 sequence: CASSWGGGADYTF. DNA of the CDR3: TGTGCCAGCAGTTGGGGGGGCGGGGCGGACTACACCTTC.

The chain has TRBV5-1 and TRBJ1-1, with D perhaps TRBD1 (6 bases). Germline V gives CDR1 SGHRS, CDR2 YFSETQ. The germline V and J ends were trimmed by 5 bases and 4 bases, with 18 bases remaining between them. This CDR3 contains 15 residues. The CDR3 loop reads CASSPGQGFATEAFF. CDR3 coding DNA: TGCGCCAGCAGTCCCGGTCAGGGGTTCGCCACTGAAGCTTTCTTT.

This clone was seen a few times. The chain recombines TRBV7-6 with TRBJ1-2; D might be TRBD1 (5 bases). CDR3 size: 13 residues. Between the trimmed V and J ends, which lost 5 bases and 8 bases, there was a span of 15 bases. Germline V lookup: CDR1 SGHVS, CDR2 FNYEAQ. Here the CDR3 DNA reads TGTGCCAGCAGCCTGACTCGGGGGGAAGGCTACACCTTC. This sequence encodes CASSLTRGEGYTF. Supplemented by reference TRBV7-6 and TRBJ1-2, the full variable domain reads GAGVSQSPRYKVTKRGQDVALRCDPISGHVSLYWYRQALGQGPEFLTYFNYEAQQDKSGLPNDRFSAERPEGSISTLTIQRTEQRDSAMYRCASSLTRGEGYTFGSGTRLTVV.

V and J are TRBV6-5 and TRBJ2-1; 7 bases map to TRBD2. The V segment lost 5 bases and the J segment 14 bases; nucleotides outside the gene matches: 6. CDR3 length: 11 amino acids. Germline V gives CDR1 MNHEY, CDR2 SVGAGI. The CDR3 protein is CASSPGTNEFF. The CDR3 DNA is TGTGCCAGCAGTCCCGGGACTAATGAGTTCTTC.

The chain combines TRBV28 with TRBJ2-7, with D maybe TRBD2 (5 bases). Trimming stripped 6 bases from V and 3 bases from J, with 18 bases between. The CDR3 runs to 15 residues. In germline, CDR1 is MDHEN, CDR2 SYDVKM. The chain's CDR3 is CASRPIGEILYEQYF. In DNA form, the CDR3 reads TGTGCCAGCAGGCCCATCGGGGAGATCCTCTACGAGCAGTACTTC.

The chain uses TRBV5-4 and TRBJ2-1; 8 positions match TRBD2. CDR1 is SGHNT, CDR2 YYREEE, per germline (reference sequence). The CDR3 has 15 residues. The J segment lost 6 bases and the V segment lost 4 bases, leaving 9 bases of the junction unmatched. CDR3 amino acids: CASSPSGGRFNEQFF. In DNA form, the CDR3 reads TGTGCCAGCAGCCCCTCGGGGGGGCGTTTCAATGAGCAGTTCTTC.

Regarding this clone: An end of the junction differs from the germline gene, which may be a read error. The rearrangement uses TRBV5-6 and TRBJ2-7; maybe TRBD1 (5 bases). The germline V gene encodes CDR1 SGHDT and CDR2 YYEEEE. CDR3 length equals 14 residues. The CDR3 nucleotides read TGTGCCAGCAGCTCCCGACAGATAGGATACGGGCAGTACTTC. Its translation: CASSSRQIGYGQYF. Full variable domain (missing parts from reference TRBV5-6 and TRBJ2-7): DAGVTQSPTHLIKTRGQQVTLRCSPKSGHDTVSWYQQALGQGPQFIFQYYEEEERQRGNFPDRFSGHQFPNYSSELNVNALLLGDSALYLCASSSRQIGYGQYFGPGTRLTVT.

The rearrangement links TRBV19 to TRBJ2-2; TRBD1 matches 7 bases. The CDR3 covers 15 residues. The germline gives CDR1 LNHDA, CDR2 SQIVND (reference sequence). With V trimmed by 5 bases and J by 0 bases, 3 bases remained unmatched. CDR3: CASSSGTANTGELFF. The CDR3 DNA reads TGTGCCAGTAGTTCCGGGACAGCGAACACCGGGGAGCTGTTTTTT.

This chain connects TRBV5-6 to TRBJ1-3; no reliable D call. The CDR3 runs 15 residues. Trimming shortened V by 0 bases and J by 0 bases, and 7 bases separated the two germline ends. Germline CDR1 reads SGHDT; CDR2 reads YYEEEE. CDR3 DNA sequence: TGTGCCAGCAGCTTGGGGCCGTCCTCTGGAAACACCATATATTTT. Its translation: CASSLGPSSGNTIYF.

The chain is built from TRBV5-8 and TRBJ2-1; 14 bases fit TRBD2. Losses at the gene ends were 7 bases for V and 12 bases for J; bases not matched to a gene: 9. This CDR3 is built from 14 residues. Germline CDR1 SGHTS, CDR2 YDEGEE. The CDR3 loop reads CASDRLAGGVRQFF. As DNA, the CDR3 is TGTGCCAGCGATCGACTAGCGGGAGGGGTGAGGCAGTTCTTC.

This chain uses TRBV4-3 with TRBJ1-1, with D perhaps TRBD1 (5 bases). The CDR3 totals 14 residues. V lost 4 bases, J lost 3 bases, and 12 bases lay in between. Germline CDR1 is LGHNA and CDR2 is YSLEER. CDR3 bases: TGCGCCAGCAGCCCGAAGGGAGGGGACACTGAAGCTTTCTTT. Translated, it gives CASSPKGGDTEAFF.

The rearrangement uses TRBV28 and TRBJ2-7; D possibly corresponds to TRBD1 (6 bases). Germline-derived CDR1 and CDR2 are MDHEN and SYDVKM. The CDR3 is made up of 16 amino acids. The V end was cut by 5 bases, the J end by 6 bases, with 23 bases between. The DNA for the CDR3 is TGTGCCAGCAGTCATAACAGGGTAATATCGGTCGGCGAGCAGTACTTC. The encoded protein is CASSHNRVISVGEQYF.

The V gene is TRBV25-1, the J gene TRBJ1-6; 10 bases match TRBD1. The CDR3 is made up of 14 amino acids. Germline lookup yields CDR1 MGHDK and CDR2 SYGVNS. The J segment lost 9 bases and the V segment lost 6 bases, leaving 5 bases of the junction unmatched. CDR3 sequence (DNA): TGTGCCAGCAGGAAGGGACAGGGGCCTTCACCCCTCCACTTT. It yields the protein CASRKGQGPSPLHF.

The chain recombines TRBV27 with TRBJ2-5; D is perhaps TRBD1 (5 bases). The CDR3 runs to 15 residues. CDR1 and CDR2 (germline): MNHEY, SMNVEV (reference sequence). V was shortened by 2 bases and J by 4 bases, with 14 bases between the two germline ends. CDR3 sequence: CASSLGAGRSETQYF. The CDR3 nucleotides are TGTGCCAGCAGTTTAGGGGCAGGCCGGTCAGAGACCCAGTACTTC.

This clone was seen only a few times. The CDR3 region is CASDASGRGQTQYF. CDR3 sequence (DNA): TGTGCCAGCGATGCTAGCGGGAGAGGGCAGACCCAGTACTTC. The chain links TRBV2 to TRBJ2-5; 10 nucleotides match TRBD2. Germline assignment: CDR1 SNHLY and CDR2 FYNNEI. J was trimmed by 6 bases and V by 8 bases; bases with no gene match: 9. There are 14 residues in the CDR3.

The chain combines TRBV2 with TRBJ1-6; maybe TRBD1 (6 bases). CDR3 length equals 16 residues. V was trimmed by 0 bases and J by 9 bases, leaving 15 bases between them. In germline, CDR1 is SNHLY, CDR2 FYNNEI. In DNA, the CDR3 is TGTGCCAGCAGTGAAGCAGGGGGACAAGTGGGTTCACCCCTCCACTTT. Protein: CASSEAGGQVGSPLHF. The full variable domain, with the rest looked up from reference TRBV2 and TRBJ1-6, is EPEVTQTPSHQVTQMGQEVILRCVPISNHLYFYWYRQILGQKVEFLVSFYNNEISEKSEIFDDQFSVERPDGSNFTLKIRSTKLEDSAMYFCASSEAGGQVGSPLHFGNGTRLTVT.

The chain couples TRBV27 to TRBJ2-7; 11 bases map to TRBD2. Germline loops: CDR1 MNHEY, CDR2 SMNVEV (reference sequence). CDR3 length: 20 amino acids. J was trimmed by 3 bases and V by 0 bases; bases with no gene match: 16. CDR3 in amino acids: CASSLSGLAGGSPRDYEQYF. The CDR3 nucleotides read TGTGCCAGCAGTTTATCAGGTTTAGCGGGGGGGAGTCCCCGGGACTACGAGCAGTACTTC.

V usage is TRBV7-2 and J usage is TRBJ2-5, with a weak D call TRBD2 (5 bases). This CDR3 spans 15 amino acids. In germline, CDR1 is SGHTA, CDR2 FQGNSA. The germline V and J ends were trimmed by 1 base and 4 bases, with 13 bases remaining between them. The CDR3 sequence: CASSLDTGKTETQYF. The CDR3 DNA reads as TGTGCCAGCAGCTTAGATACGGGGAAGACAGAGACCCAGTACTTC.

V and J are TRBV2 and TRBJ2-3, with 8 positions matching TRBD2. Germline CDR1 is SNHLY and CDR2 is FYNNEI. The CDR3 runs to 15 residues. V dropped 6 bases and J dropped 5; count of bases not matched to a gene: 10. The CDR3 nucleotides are TGTGCCAGCAGGGGACCTACCCGGGGGGGAGATACGCAGTATTTT. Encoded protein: CASRGPTRGGDTQYF.

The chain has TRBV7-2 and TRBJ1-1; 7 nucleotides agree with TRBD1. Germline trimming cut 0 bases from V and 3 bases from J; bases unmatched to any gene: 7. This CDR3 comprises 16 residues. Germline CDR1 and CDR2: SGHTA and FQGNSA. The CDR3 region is CASSLASGGRDTEAFF. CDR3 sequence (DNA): TGTGCCAGCAGCTTAGCTTCAGGGGGAAGAGACACTGAAGCTTTCTTT. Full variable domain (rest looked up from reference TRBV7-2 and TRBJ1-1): GAGVSQSPSNKVTEKGKDVELRCDPISGHTALYWYRQSLGQGLEFLIYFQGNSAPDKSGLPSDRFSAERTGGSVSTLTIQRTQQEDSAVYLCASSLASGGRDTEAFFGQGTRLTVV.

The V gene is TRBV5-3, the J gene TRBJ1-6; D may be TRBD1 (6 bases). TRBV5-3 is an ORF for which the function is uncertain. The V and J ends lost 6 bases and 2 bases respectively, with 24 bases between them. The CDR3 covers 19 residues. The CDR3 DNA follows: TGTGCCAGAACCCAACTTCTGAGGGGGTCGGGCCCCTATAATTCACCCCTCCACTTT. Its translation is CARTQLLRGSGPYNSPLHF.

The CDR3: CASSLVWSGSYNEQFF. The CDR3 DNA sequence: TGTGCCAGCAGCTTAGTTTGGAGCGGGTCCTACAATGAGCAGTTCTTC. This rearrangement joins TRBV7-2 to TRBJ2-1, with D perhaps TRBD2 (6 bases). Per germline, CDR1 SGHTA and CDR2 FQGNSA. The CDR3 is made up of 16 amino acids. Trimming shortened V by 1 base and J by 1 base, and 11 bases separated the two germline ends.

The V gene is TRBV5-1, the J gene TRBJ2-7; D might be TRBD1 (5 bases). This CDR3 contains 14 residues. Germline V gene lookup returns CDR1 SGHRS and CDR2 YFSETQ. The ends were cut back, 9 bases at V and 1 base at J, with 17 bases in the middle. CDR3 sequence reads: CATLGQIKSYEQYF. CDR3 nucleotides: TGCGCCACCCTGGGGCAGATCAAGTCCTACGAGCAGTACTTC.

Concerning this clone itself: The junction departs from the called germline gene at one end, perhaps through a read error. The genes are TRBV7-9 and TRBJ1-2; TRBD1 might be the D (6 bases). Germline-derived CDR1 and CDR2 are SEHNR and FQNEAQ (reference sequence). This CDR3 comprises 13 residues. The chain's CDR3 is CSSSLKGESGYTF. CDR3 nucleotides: TGTTCCAGCAGCTTAAAGGGGGAGTCCGGCTACACCTTC.

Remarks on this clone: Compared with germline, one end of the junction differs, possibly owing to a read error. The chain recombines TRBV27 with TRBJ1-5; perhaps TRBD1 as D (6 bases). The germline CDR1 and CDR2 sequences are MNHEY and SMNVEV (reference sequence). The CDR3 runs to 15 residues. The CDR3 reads CAGSTKQGFNQPQHF. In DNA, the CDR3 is TGTGCCGGCAGCACCAAACAGGGTTTCAATCAGCCCCAGCATTTT.

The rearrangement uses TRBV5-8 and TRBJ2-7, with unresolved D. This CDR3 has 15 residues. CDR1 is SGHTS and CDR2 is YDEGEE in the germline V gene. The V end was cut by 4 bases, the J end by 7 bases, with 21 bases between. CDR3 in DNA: TGTGCCAGCAGCATCCAAGGCGGTCCCCAGTGGGAGCAGTACTTC. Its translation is CASSIQGGPQWEQYF.

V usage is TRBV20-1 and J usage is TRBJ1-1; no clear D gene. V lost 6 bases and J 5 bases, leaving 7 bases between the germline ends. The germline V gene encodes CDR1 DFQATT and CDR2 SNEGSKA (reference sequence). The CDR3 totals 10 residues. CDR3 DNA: TGCAGTGCGGAGAAAACTGAAGCTTTCTTT. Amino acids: CSAEKTEAFF.